The TCR beta chain under discussion was sequenced for a study of cytomegalovirus exposure and HLA in healthy donors. Whole-study results and caveats: Most sequenced TCRs were rare (though some public TCRs occurred in many donors). As a later analysis revealed, the rate of TCR association differed by HLA locus, with DRB1 most and HLA-C fewest.

The CDR3 extends over 13 amino acids. The germline gives CDR1 SGHNT, CDR2 YYREEE (reference sequence). J gave up 5 bases and V 3 bases, and 5 bases lay outside the gene matches. Amplification used 60 Vbeta primers and 13 Jbeta primers. Libraries were prepared by immunoSEQ multiplex PCR; TCRdb keeps only in-frame clonotypes and omits some of them. Among about 95,000 clones, roughly 72% were seen once, and the ten largest hold less than 6%. There are a few counts of this clone. Antigen unknown. The TCR comes from a man aged 30 to 45 in good health and CMV-seropositive. Sequencing was performed on PBMCs. The chain recombines TRBV5-4 with TRBJ2-7, with TRBD1 matching over 7 bases. CDR3 residues: CASSSTGTNEQYF. The CDR3 DNA reads as TGTGCCAGCAGCTCGACAGGGACGAACGAGCAGTACTTC.